The next 8 T cell receptor beta chains were all read from a single sample in a study of cytomegalovirus exposure and HLA in healthy donors. The primer mix had 60 Vbeta and 13 Jbeta primers. Clones were sequenced by immunoSEQ multiplex PCR, and TCRdb holds only the in-frame ones, with some missing. The table records 140,000 to 150,000 clones, 78% of them present only once. Material: PBMCs. All receptors come from a female donor in good health and CMV-seronegative.

The chain is built from TRBV5-1 and TRBJ1-4, with D unclear. The CDR3 length is 15 residues. Germline values: CDR1 SGHRS, CDR2 YFSETQ. With 0 bases removed from V and 4 bases from J, the gap between germline ends came to 10 bases. CDR3 in DNA: TGCGCCAGCAGCTTGGTGTCCAGTAATAATGAAAAACTGTTTTTT. Amino acids: CASSLVSSNNEKLFF.

This clone was counted many times. The CDR3 spells CASRWDSITGYTF. CDR3 DNA: TGCGCCAGCAGGTGGGACAGTATCACTGGCTACACCTTC. The chain couples TRBV5-1 to TRBJ1-2; 7 bases align to TRBD1. The germline gives CDR1 SGHRS, CDR2 YFSETQ. CDR3 size: 13 residues. J gave up 7 bases and V 5 bases, and 8 bases lay outside the gene matches.

The chain combines TRBV5-1 with TRBJ2-1; 9 positions match TRBD2. This CDR3 contains 15 residues. CDR1 SGHRS and CDR2 YFSETQ come from the germline V gene. Trimming cost V 0 bases and J 7 bases; bases outside gene matches: 5. CDR3 nucleotides: TGCGCCAGCAGCTTGGGGCTAGCGGGATGGAATGAGCAGTTCTTC. This translates into CASSLGLAGWNEQFF.

V and J are TRBV4-1 and TRBJ1-5; D possibly corresponds to TRBD1 (5 bases). CDR1 and CDR2 from the germline V gene are MGHRA and YSYEKL. V lost 1 base, J lost 4 bases, and 17 bases lay in between. The CDR3 loop spans 17 amino acids. The DNA for the CDR3 is TGCGCCAGCAGCCAAGTGGTTGCCAAAAGGGGAAATCAGCCCCAGCATTTT. Protein product: CASSQVVAKRGNQPQHF.

V and J are TRBV27 and TRBJ2-2; a weak D match, TRBD2 (6 bases). CDR1 MNHEY and CDR2 SMNVEV come from the germline V gene (reference sequence). Trimming removed 6 bases from V and 8 bases from J, with 16 bases in between. The CDR3 is made up of 14 amino acids. CDR3 sequence reads: CASRGDSRGGELFF. CDR3 DNA: TGTGCCAGCAGAGGGGACTCCCGGGGGGGGGAGCTGTTTTTT.

V gene TRBV4-2 combines with J gene TRBJ2-1; 11 nucleotides align to TRBD2. The CDR3 extends over 17 amino acids. Germline-derived CDR1 and CDR2 are LGHNA and YNFKEQ. With 2 bases clipped from V and 2 bases from J, the junction kept 5 bases outside the gene matches. The CDR3 DNA reads TGTGCCAGCAGCCAACCGGTAGCGGGAGGGCCCTACAATGAGCAGTTCTTC. Its protein product is CASSQPVAGGPYNEQFF.

The V and J genes are TRBV19 and TRBJ1-4; maybe TRBD1 (5 bases). Germline V gives CDR1 LNHDA, CDR2 SQIVND (reference sequence). Trimming shortened V by 2 bases and J by 7 bases, and 14 bases separated the two germline ends. The CDR3 consists of 15 residues. CDR3 in DNA: TGTGCCAGTAGTATACACGACACAGGAATTGAAAAACTGTTTTTT. Translating gives CASSIHDTGIEKLFF.

The rearrangement links TRBV9 to TRBJ1-3; D remains ambiguous. The CDR3 consists of 13 residues. Germline V CDR1 and CDR2: SGDLS, YYNGEE. V was pared by 4 bases and J by 4 bases, with 9 bases between. CDR3 sequence reads: CASSITQGNTIYF. The CDR3 region has the DNA TGTGCCAGCAGCATTACACAGGGAAACACCATATATTTT.